Listed below are T cell receptor beta chains from one sample, sequenced in a study of blood T cell repertoires in COVID-19. The data were produced by immunoSEQ multiplex PCR, yet TCRdb's version contains in-frame clones alone and is incomplete. The data show 89,000 or so clones, roughly 88% seen once. The sample comprised peripheral blood. The source is a human donor in a cohort sampled during active COVID-19. Both conserved end residues are part of each CDR3. Fields, in order: V gene, J gene, CDR3 protein.

TRBV2,TRBJ2-7,CASSELGLAGVMIGYEQYF
TRBV2,TRBJ2-3,CATLGLAGLRTDTQYF
TRBV4-2,TRBJ1-2,CASSQEMERQDFYGYTF
TRBV5-1,TRBJ2-3,CASSLGGYTDTQYF
TRBV11-2,TRBJ2-7,CASSSLTGDGYEQYF
TRBV30,TRBJ2-5,CAWTVGGTQYF
TRBV7-2,TRBJ1-1,CASSPPGGNTEAFF
TRBV18,TRBJ2-5,CASSPRPGTQETQYF
TRBV5-8,TRBJ2-7,CASSFRPTYEQYF
TRBV18,TRBJ2-2,CASSLTGAGELFF
TRBV15,TRBJ1-4,CATSPRALTTNEKLFF
TRBV7-3,TRBJ1-6,CASSLGTANSPLHF
TRBV19,TRBJ2-2,CASRLQGNTGELFF
TRBV6-6,TRBJ2-5,CASSPERETQYF
TRBV7-6,TRBJ1-4,CASSRDRPLTGSREKLFF
TRBV11-2,TRBJ1-1,CASSFLRGNAGGPEAFF
TRBV6-5,TRBJ1-5,CASSYSIGQPQHF
TRBV28,TRBJ2-7,CASSPASGTGWYEQYF
TRBV9,TRBJ2-7,CASSAAGEQYF
TRBV9,TRBJ1-1,CASSKTGKGGTEAFF
TRBV19,TRBJ2-1,CASSIGSGSEQFF
TRBV6-4,TRBJ1-5,CASSGRNRDQPQHF
TRBV5-4,TRBJ2-5,CASSLGGSEMRPRTQYF
TRBV13,TRBJ1-1,CASSLVRSTEAFF
TRBV9,TRBJ2-1,CASSPLGGRALDEQFF
TRBV3-1/TRBV3-2,TRBJ2-3,CASSVGAGGGTDTQYF
TRBV7-3,TRBJ1-6,CASSLGQGSSPLHF
TRBV4-2,TRBJ2-7,CASSQGQGTYEQYF
TRBV6-1,TRBJ2-7,CASSEARRGHSYEQYF
TRBV5-4,TRBJ1-1,CASSFGQEGEAFF
TRBV4-3,TRBJ2-7,CASSQDRSGLIPFF
TRBV29-1,TRBJ2-1,CSVRTSGNNEQFF
TRBV5-1,TRBJ2-7,CASSPGHYEQYF
TRBV4-2,TRBJ2-2,CASTPGGVGELFF
TRBV4-2,TRBJ1-2,CASSQATNSFGYTF
TRBV6-5,TRBJ1-6,CASRYRWENSPLHF
TRBV28,TRBJ1-2,CASSLTGASYGYTF
TRBV9,TRBJ2-3,CASSASGTQYF
TRBV4-3,TRBJ2-3,CASSQDSRAADTQYF
TRBV30,TRBJ2-7,CAWSVRLAGVQYF
TRBV5-1,TRBJ2-2,CASSPPRTGDTGELFF
TRBV30,TRBJ2-7,CAWERGIGYEQYF
TRBV7-9,TRBJ2-7,CASSAGTGGRADSYEQYF
TRBV7-9,TRBJ1-1,CASSLSAGGGVTEAFF
TRBV29-1,TRBJ1-2,CSVAPDTAKGYTF
TRBV19,TRBJ2-1,CASSKGQYNEQFF
TRBV2,TRBJ2-7,CASSPGQGAYEQYF
TRBV19,TRBJ1-6,CASSGGAGFSYNSPLHF